The next 20 T cell receptor beta chains were all read from a single sample in a study of shared clonotypes between healthy human individuals. Produced via immunoSEQ multiplex PCR; TCRdb's table is partial and in-frame only. Here the sample spans 450,000 to 550,000 clones, less than 85% being singletons. The sample taken for sequencing was PBMCs. Receptors were obtained from a woman aged 40 to 49 in good health. Some clones in this sample may be carry-over from other donors' samples.

The chain is built from TRBV5-1 and TRBJ2-3, with TRBD2 matching over 9 bases. The CDR3 has 16 residues. Germline assignment: CDR1 SGHRS and CDR2 YFSETQ. Losses at the gene ends were 4 bases for V and 2 bases for J; bases not matched to a gene: 8. CDR3 sequence: CASSPEREAYTDTQYF. The CDR3 DNA reads as TGCGCCAGCAGCCCGGAGCGGGAGGCTTACACAGATACGCAGTATTTT.

This chain joins TRBV5-5 and TRBJ2-6, with D tentatively TRBD1 or TRBD2 (7 bases each). Per the germline V gene, CDR1 is SGHKS and CDR2 is YYEKEE (reference sequence). CDR3 length: 17 amino acids. V dropped 0 bases and J dropped 1 base, with 11 bases sitting between them. The CDR3 bases are TGTGCCAGCAGCTTGGGACAGGGAGGGTCTGGGGCCAACGTCCTGACTTTC. Translation: CASSLGQGGSGANVLTF.

The chain is built from TRBV7-2 and TRBJ2-5; 8 nucleotides align to TRBD2. This CDR3 is 14 amino acids long. J lost 5 bases, V lost 2 bases, and 4 bases had no gene match. CDR1 SGHTA and CDR2 FQGNSA come from the germline V gene. CDR3 in amino acids: CASSLRRGRETQYF. In DNA, the CDR3 is TGTGCCAGCAGCTTACGACGCGGGAGGGAGACCCAGTACTTC.

This clone showed up just a few times. In DNA form, the CDR3 reads TGTGCCAGCAGCTTGACAGGGACCAACTCTGGAAACACCATATATTTT. Its translation is CASSLTGTNSGNTIYF. The gene calls are TRBV7-2 and TRBJ1-3, with 7 nucleotides matching TRBD1. The V segment lost 3 bases and the J segment 0 bases; nucleotides outside the gene matches: 5. CDR1 SGHTA and CDR2 FQGNSA come from the germline V gene. The CDR3 consists of 16 residues.

V and J are TRBV7-9 and TRBJ2-3, with D hard to call. V lost 5 bases and J lost 0, with 12 bases in between. CDR1 and CDR2 from the germline V gene are SEHNR and FQNEAQ (reference sequence). This CDR3 spans 15 amino acids. The CDR3 protein is CASSPPIISTDTQYF. The CDR3 nucleotides are TGTGCCAGCAGCCCACCGATAATTAGCACAGATACGCAGTATTTT.

V usage is TRBV5-4 and J usage is TRBJ2-5; a possible D gene is TRBD2 (6 bases). Per the germline V gene, CDR1 is SGHNT and CDR2 is YYREEE (reference sequence). Trimming pared 6 bases from V and 1 base from J, leaving 13 bases between. The CDR3 has 14 amino acids. The CDR3 reads CASTLKTSQETQYF. CDR3 DNA sequence: TGTGCCAGCACCCTGAAGACTAGCCAAGAGACCCAGTACTTC. The full variable domain, in which reference TRBV5-4 and TRBJ2-5 provide the parts outside the CDR3, is ETGVTQSPTHLIKTRGQQVTLRCSSQSGHNTVSWYQQALGQGPQFIFQYYREEENGRGNFPPRFSGLQFPNYSSELNVNALELDDSALYLCASTLKTSQETQYFGPGTRLLVL.

The rearrangement uses TRBV14 and TRBJ2-3, with a possible D match to TRBD2 (6 bases). Germline V lookup: CDR1 SGHDN, CDR2 FVKESK. V lost 3 bases, J lost 2 bases, and 6 bases lay in between. The CDR3 consists of 13 residues. As DNA, the CDR3 is TGTGCCAGCAGCCAGGGACTCACAGATACGCAGTATTTT. This codes for CASSQGLTDTQYF.

The gene calls are TRBV6-4 and TRBJ1-4, with TRBD1 matching 12 bases. The V segment lost 8 bases and the J segment 3 bases; nucleotides outside the gene matches: 13. The CDR3 totals 18 residues. Germline V gives CDR1 MRHNA, CDR2 SNTAGT. CDR3 sequence (DNA): TGTGCCAGCCCAAACCCCGGGACAGGGGGCGCCCCTAATGAAAAACTGTTTTTT. Translation gives CASPNPGTGGAPNEKLFF.

This clone has only a few counts. This chain links TRBV7-8 with TRBJ2-7; 7 bases align to TRBD1. V lost 5 bases to trimming and J lost 4 bases; unmatched junction nucleotides: 11. The CDR3 is made up of 15 amino acids. Germline values: CDR1 SGHVS, CDR2 FQNEAQ. The CDR3 loop is CASSRREGALYEQYF. The CDR3 nucleotides read TGTGCCAGCAGCCGCCGCGAGGGGGCGCTTTACGAGCAGTACTTC.

The chain recombines TRBV10-1 with TRBJ2-7, with D possibly TRBD1 on 6 matching bases. This CDR3 has 12 residues. Germline V gene lookup returns CDR1 WNHNN and CDR2 SYGVQD (reference sequence). The V end lost 5 bases, the J end lost 5 bases, and 10 bases lay between the germline ends. CDR3 in amino acids: CASSNRAHEQYF. CDR3 DNA sequence: TGCGCCAGCAGTAACAGGGCCCACGAGCAGTACTTC.

The V gene is TRBV6-6, the J gene TRBJ2-7, with 8 bases matching TRBD1. The CDR3 is 15 amino acids. Losses at the gene ends were 6 bases for V and 6 bases for J; bases not matched to a gene: 13. CDR1 and CDR2 (germline): MNHNY, SVGAGI (reference sequence). In DNA, the CDR3 is TGTGCCAGCAGGGAATCAGGGGGCCCCTTTCCCGAGCAGTACTTC. It specifies CASRESGGPFPEQYF.

This clone was counted ten times or more. This CDR3 is CASSPGGGPLEQYF. CDR3 nucleotide sequence: TGTGCCAGCAGCCCCGGCGGGGGCCCCTTAGAGCAGTACTTC. The chain links TRBV7-2 to TRBJ2-7, with a possible D match to TRBD2 (7 bases). Germline CDR1 reads SGHTA; CDR2 reads FQGNSA. The V end was cut by 5 bases, the J end by 7 bases, with 18 bases between. This CDR3 has 14 amino acids.

This sequence joins TRBV5-1 and TRBJ2-3; D remains unclear. The CDR3 loop spans 13 amino acids. Looked up from germline, CDR1 is SGHRS and CDR2 is YFSETQ. V lost 2 bases, J lost 0 bases, and 4 bases lay in between. Written as DNA, the CDR3 is TGCGCCAGCAGCTTACAGAGCACAGATACGCAGTATTTT. Protein product: CASSLQSTDTQYF.

The rearrangement joins TRBV28 to TRBJ1-2; tentatively, D is TRBD1 (6 bases). The CDR3 has 14 residues. With 3 bases removed from V and 4 bases from J, the gap between germline ends came to 12 bases. Germline V gene lookup returns CDR1 MDHEN and CDR2 SYDVKM. As DNA, the CDR3 is TGTGCCAGCAGTTTGAGAGGGGGAGTCTATGGCTACACCTTC. This gives the protein CASSLRGGVYGYTF.

Remarks on this clone: Other DNA sequences in this sample translate to the same CDR3. The gene calls are TRBV18 and TRBJ2-7; 8 bases map to TRBD1. CDR1 and CDR2 (germline): KGHSH, LQKENI. V gave up 6 bases and J gave up 6 bases; unmatched junction bases: 7. The CDR3 runs to 13 residues. As DNA, the CDR3 is TGTGCCAGCTCTCCCGGTACAGGGGGCGAGCAGTACTTC. Translating it yields CASSPGTGGEQYF.

The J gene is TRBJ2-7, the V gene TRBV14; tentatively, D is TRBD2 (6 bases). V was shortened by 4 bases and J by 3 bases, with 10 bases between the two germline ends. Germline CDR1 SGHDN, CDR2 FVKESK. The CDR3 totals 13 residues. The CDR3 is CASSLVGGYEQYF. CDR3 sequence (DNA): TGTGCCAGCAGCCTTGTGGGGGGCTACGAGCAGTACTTC.

Of note for this clone: This may come from a read error, since a much larger clone is one base off. CDR3 nucleotides: TGTGCCAGCAGCTTGACGGTGAACACTGAAGCTTTCTTT. Protein product: CASSLTVNTEAFF. The chain is built from TRBV5-8 and TRBJ1-1; D gene uncertain. CDR1 and CDR2 (germline): SGHTS, YDEGEE. V was clipped by 1 base and J by 0 bases, with 4 bases between them. This CDR3 is built from 13 residues.

This clone was detected only once. Compared with germline, one end of the junction differs, possibly owing to a read error. The genes are TRBV7-9 and TRBJ2-7, with 9 bases fitting TRBD2. There are 12 residues in the CDR3. Germline CDR1 reads SEHNR; CDR2 reads FQNEAQ (reference sequence). The CDR3 reads CASSLTSGPLGF. The CDR3 coding sequence is TGTGCCAGCAGCTTAACTAGCGGGCCTTTGGGGTTC. The full variable domain, completed using reference TRBV7-9 and TRBJ2-7, is DTGVSQNPRHKITKRGQNVTFRCDPISEHNRLYWYRQTLGQGPEFLTYFQNEAQLEKSRLLSDRFSAERPKGSFSTLEIQRTEQGDSAMYLCASSLTSGPLGFGPGTRLTVT.

The V call is TRBV2, the J call TRBJ1-1, with TRBD1 identical over 7 bases. J gave up 0 bases and V 9 bases, and 4 bases lay outside the gene matches. CDR1 SNHLY and CDR2 FYNNEI come from the germline V gene. This CDR3 has 13 residues. The CDR3 loop is CASGQDMNTEAFF. The CDR3 DNA sequence: TGTGCCAGTGGACAGGATATGAACACTGAAGCTTTCTTT.

This clone was counted only a few times. The chain joins TRBV29-1 to TRBJ2-2, with D perhaps matching TRBD1 or TRBD2 (5 bases each). The germline V gene has CDR1 SQVTM and CDR2 ANQGSEA. The CDR3 extends over 15 amino acids. V was pared by 6 bases and J by 4 bases, with 18 bases between. Here the CDR3 reads CSVEARGAGTGELFF. CDR3 bases: TGCAGCGTCGAGGCGAGGGGCGCGGGCACCGGGGAGCTGTTTTTT.